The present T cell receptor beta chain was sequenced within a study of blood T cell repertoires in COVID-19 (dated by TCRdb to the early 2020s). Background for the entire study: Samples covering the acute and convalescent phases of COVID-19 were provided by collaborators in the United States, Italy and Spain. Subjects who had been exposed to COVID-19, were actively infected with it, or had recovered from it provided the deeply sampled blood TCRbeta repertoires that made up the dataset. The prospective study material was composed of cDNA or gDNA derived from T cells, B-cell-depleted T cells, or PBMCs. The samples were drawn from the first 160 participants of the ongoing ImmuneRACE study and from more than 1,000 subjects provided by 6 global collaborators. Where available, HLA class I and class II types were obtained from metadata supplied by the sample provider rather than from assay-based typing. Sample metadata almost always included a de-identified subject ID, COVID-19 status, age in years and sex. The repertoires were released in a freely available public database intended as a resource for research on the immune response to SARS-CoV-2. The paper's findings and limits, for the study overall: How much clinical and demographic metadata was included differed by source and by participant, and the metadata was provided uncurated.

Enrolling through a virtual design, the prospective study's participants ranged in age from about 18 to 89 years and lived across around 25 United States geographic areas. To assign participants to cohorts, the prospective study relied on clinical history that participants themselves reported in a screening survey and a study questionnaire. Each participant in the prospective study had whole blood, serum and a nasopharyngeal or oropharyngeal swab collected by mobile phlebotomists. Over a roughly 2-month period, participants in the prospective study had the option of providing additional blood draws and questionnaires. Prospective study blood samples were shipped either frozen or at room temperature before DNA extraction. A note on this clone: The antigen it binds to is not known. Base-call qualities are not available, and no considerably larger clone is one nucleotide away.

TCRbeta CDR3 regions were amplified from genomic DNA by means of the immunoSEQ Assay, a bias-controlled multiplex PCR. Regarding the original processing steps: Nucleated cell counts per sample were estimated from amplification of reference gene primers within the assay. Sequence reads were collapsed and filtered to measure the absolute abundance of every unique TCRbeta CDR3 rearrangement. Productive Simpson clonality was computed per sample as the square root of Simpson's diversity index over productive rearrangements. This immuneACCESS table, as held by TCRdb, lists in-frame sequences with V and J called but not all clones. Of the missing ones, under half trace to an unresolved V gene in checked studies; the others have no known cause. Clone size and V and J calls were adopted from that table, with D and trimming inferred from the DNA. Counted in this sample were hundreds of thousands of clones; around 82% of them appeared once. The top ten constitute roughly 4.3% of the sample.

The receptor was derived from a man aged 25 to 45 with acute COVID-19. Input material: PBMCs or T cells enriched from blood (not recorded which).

The DNA reads as follows: TGTGCCATCAGCTTATATTCTAGCGGGGGGGCCGGAGAGACCCAGTACTTC. The translation is CAISLYSSGGAGETQYF. In this chain, TRBV10-3 is recombined with TRBJ2-5; TRBD2 matches 12 bases in the middle. In the germline V gene, CDR1 corresponds to ENHRY and CDR2 to SYGVKD. The V end gives up 6 bases and the J end 4 bases, leaving 12 bases in the junction not matched to a gene. From its cysteine to its phenylalanine, the CDR3 spans 17 amino acids. Only CDR3 DNA is held: 51 bases, read in frame from base 1.